This T cell receptor beta chain was sequenced during a study of cytomegalovirus exposure and HLA in healthy donors. Study-wide findings and caveats: Donor immune exposure was known only as CMV serostatus.

Primers included in the PCR were 60 Vbeta and 13 Jbeta primers. The table came from immunoSEQ multiplex PCR; TCRdb's copy has only in-frame clones and leaves some out. The table records fewer than 150,000 clones, more than 70% of them present only once. Comment on this clone: Its antigen is still unknown.

The germline CDR1 and CDR2 sequences are SNHLY and FYNNEI. V shed 6 bases and J 2 bases; nucleotides not matched to a gene: 7. CDR3 length equals 15 residues. The sample consisted of PBMCs. The chain has TRBV2 and TRBJ2-7, with 10 bases fitting TRBD2. The sequence was obtained from a woman between 45 and 65 years old in good health and CMV-seronegative. This chain's CDR3 is CASRTIAGGAYEQYF. For the CDR3, the DNA is TGTGCCAGCAGAACCATAGCGGGGGGCGCCTACGAGCAGTACTTC.